This T cell receptor beta chain came from a study of T-cell memory formation after mild COVID-19. Study at large: For the most part, TCR clusters were specific to one donor.

Germline CDR1 reads SEHNR; CDR2 reads FQNEAQ (reference sequence). V was pared by 5 bases and J by 0 bases, with 13 bases between. This CDR3 region has 15 residues. TCRdb re-analysed the 5' RACE reads in MiXCR, keeping a single row per CDR3 protein. The sample shows 350,000 to 550,000 distinct CDR3 sequences, 15% to 20% of them seen only once. A note on this clonotype: The antigen is not known.

The study's findings and limits: Whereas later expanders leaned CD4+, clones contracting day 15 to 85 showed a balanced CD4/CD8 makeup. Pre-infection memory held some responding clones, suggesting pre-existing cross-reactive T cells responded.

The sample consisted of PBMCs or a T cell subset sorted from them (not recorded which). The chain employs TRBV7-9 and TRBJ1-1, with a possible D match to TRBD1 (5 bases). The receptor comes from a man aged 18-30 years who had mild COVID-19 (a few samples of this study predate the infection). Cell type and time point are not known. CDR3 protein: CASSQGGNMNTEAFF. The CDR3, as DNA: TGTGCCAGCAGCCAGGGAGGGAACATGAACACTGAAGCTTTCTTT.